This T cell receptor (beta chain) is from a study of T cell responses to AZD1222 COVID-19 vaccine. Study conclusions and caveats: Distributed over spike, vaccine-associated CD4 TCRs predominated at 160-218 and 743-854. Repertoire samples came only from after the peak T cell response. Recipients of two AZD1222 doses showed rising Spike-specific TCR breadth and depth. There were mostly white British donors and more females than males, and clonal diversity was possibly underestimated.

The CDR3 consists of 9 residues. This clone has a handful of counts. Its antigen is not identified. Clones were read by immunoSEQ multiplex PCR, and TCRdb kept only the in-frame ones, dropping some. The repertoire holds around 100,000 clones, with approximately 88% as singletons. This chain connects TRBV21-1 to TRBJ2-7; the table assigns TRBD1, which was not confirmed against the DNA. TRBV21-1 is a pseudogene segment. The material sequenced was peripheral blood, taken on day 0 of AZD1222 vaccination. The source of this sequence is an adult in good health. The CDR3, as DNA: TGTGCCAGCAACCAGGGGCCCTACTTC. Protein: CASNQGPYF.